Given below is one T cell receptor beta chain in context. This CDR3 has 14 residues. Trimming cost V 5 bases and J 8 bases, with 16 bases left between them. The germline V gene encodes CDR1 SGHAT and CDR2 FQNNGV. The data were obtained in a study of shared clonotypes between healthy human individuals. Naive CD45RA+ and memory CD45RA-negative subsets were split from CD4+ cells. The table came from immunoSEQ multiplex PCR; TCRdb's copy has only in-frame clones and leaves some out. The table includes 2 million to 2.5 million clones, roughly 93% detected once. This TCR was sampled from a man younger than 35 in good health. Some clones in this sample may be carry-over from other donors' samples. The chain employs TRBV11-2 and TRBJ1-3; D not resolved. Material for sequencing was naive CD4+ T cells from PBMCs. Specified subset: CD45RA+ positively selected. CDR3 nucleotides: TGTGCCAGCAGCCCGCTGCTTTCTAGTTACACCATATATTTT. Protein product: CASSPLLSSYTIYF.